This is a list of T cell receptor beta chains from one sample in a study of T-cell reconstitution after alpha-beta-depleted transplantation in children. One entry per CDR3 protein results from TCRdb running MiXCR on the PCR reads. The sample consists of about 500,000 distinct CDR3 sequences, roughly 33% of them appearing once. This sample comprised PBMCs from the stem cell graft donor, obtained from the stem cell graft. All receptors come from a human donor who donated a stem cell graft to a child with aplastic anemia. Both conserved end residues are part of each CDR3. The D gene is left open where the match is weak. The size of a clone is reported for some rows only, either as once, few or many, or as a class for expanded clones.

clone_size j_call v_call d_call cdr3_aa cdr3_nt
. TRBJ2-7 TRBV29-1 . CSVGGQTYEQYF TGCAGCGTTGGGGGACAAACCTACGAGCAGTACTTC
. TRBJ2-1 TRBV5-1 . CASSSLVGVREQFF TGCGCCAGCAGCTCCCTTGTGGGGGTCCGGGAGCAGTTCTTC
many TRBJ1-2 TRBV20-1 TRBD1 CSAQGQGRYGYTF TGCAGTGCCCAAGGACAGGGACGCTATGGCTACACCTTC
. TRBJ2-3 TRBV10-1 TRBD2 CASSGRTSPTDTQYF TGCGCCAGCAGTGGTAGGACTAGTCCCACAGATACGCAGTATTTT
. TRBJ2-7 TRBV5-1 TRBD1 CASSLERGQTYEQYF TGCGCCAGCAGCCTAGAAAGGGGGCAGACCTACGAGCAGTACTTC
. TRBJ1-1 TRBV24-1 . CATSAASNTEAFF TGTGCCACCAGTGCAGCCTCGAACACTGAAGCTTTCTTT
few TRBJ1-6 TRBV7-9 TRBD1 CASSSRSTGGGSPLHF TGTGCCAGCAGCTCCAGATCGACAGGGGGAGGTTCACCCCTCCACTTT
few TRBJ1-1 TRBV29-1 . CSVEDRRPEAFF TGCAGCGTTGAAGATCGACGGCCTGAAGCTTTCTTT
. TRBJ2-3 TRBV29-1 . CSGTWRMSDTQYF TGCAGCGGTACCTGGCGGATGTCGGATACGCAGTATTTT
few TRBJ1-1 TRBV29-1 . CSGATGSNTEAFF TGCAGCGGCGCTACAGGGTCGAACACTGAAGCTTTCTTT
. TRBJ2-2 TRBV20-1 . CSARGAVDGELFF TGCAGTGCTAGAGGAGCGGTGGACGGGGAGCTGTTTTTT
. TRBJ1-2 TRBV12-3/TRBV12-4 TRBD1 CASTRTGHGYTF TGTGCCAGCACCCGGACAGGGCATGGCTACACCTTC
few TRBJ1-1 TRBV3-1 . CASSRIQGPNTEAFF TGTGCCAGCAGCCGAATCCAGGGGCCGAACACTGAAGCTTTCTTT
few TRBJ1-4 TRBV29-1 . CSVVEGPNEKLFF TGCAGCGTTGTGGAGGGCCCTAATGAAAAACTGTTTTTT